These T cell receptor beta chains were read from a single sample in a study of blood T cell repertoires in COVID-19. Sequencing was performed with immunoSEQ multiplex PCR; in TCRdb, only in-frame clones are kept and a portion is missing. The sample has about 260,000 clones, approximately 86% seen once. Sequenced: peripheral blood. Source of these receptors: a woman aged 60-75 years with COVID-19, enrolled during active disease. Both conserved end residues are part of each CDR3. Each record gives: clone size, D gene, J gene, V gene, CDR3 DNA, CDR3 protein. D genes are given only for firm matches. Only some rows state a clone size, as once, few, many or a class for expanded clones.

NA	TRBD1	TRBJ2-3	TRBV25-1	TGTGCCAGCAGCCAGGGACAGCGAAATACGCAGTATTTT	CASSQGQRNTQYF
NA	TRBD1	TRBJ1-1	TRBV6-6	TGTGCCACAGCAGTTAGGGGATTAGGGGGCATCGCTGAAGCTTTCTTT	CATAVRGLGGIAEAFF
NA	NA	TRBJ1-5	TRBV19	TGTGCCAGTAGTATCGTAGATCAGCCCCAGCATTTT	CASSIVDQPQHF
NA	NA	TRBJ1-1	TRBV5-1	TGCGCCAGCAGCTCAGATGGGAACACTGAAGCTTTCTTT	CASSSDGNTEAFF
NA	TRBD2	TRBJ2-4	TRBV9	TGTGCCAGCAGCAACGGGGGGGCCAAAAACATTCAGTACTTC	CASSNGGAKNIQYF
NA	TRBD1	TRBJ2-2	TRBV11-3	TGTGCCAGCAGCCCCCGGGACAGGACCACCGGGGAGCTGTTTTTT	CASSPRDRTTGELFF
NA	TRBD1	TRBJ1-5	TRBV3-1/TRBV3-2	TGTGCCAGCAGCCATACTGGGACAGGGGGCGCGGGGAGCAATCAGCCCCAGCATTTT	CASSHTGTGGAGSNQPQHF
NA	TRBD1	TRBJ2-2	TRBV7-9	TGTGCCAGCAGGGGACAGCGTGACACCGGGGAGCTGTTTTTT	CASRGQRDTGELFF
NA	NA	TRBJ1-5	TRBV28	TGTGCCAGCAGACCCATCACTCCGGCGGGGGGACAGCCCCAGCATTTT	CASRPITPAGGQPQHF
NA	NA	TRBJ2-3	TRBV6-2/TRBV6-3	TGTGCCAGCAGTTTATTCACAGATACGCAGTATTTT	CASSLFTDTQYF
NA	TRBD1	TRBJ1-4	TRBV28	TGTGCCAGCAGGAGGGACAGACGGAATGAAAAACTGTTTTTT	CASRRDRRNEKLFF
NA	NA	TRBJ1-1	TRBV11-2	TGTGCCAGCAGCTTACGCACAGGGTCGGTGACTGAAGCTTTCTTT	CASSLRTGSVTEAFF
NA	TRBD1	TRBJ1-1	TRBV29-1	TGCAGCGTTCGCAGGGACAGGGACACTGAAGCTTTCTTT	CSVRRDRDTEAFF
few	NA	TRBJ1-2	TRBV21-1	TGTGCCAGCAGCAGCCCCGGACAGGGAAAGGGTGGCTACACCTTC	CASSSPGQGKGGYTF
NA	TRBD2	TRBJ2-1	TRBV11-2	TGTGCCAGCAGCTTATGGGCCCGGGAGGGCCTCGGTGAGCAGTTCTTC	CASSLWAREGLGEQFF
NA	TRBD1	TRBJ2-6	TRBV3-1/TRBV3-2	TGTGCCAGCAGCCAAGCGGGGGACAGGCTCTCGGGGGCCAACGTCCTGACTTTC	CASSQAGDRLSGANVLTF
NA	NA	TRBJ2-2	TRBV6-5	TGTGCCAGCAGGCTAGGGGAACTGGGGGAGCTGTTTTTT	CASRLGELGELFF
NA	TRBD1	TRBJ1-5	TRBV29-1	TGCAGCGTTATCTGGACAGGGGGAAGCAATCAGCCCCAGCATTTT	CSVIWTGGSNQPQHF
NA	NA	TRBJ1-2	TRBV28	TGTGCCAGCAGTCCGGGGGGACGAGATGGCTACACCTTC	CASSPGGRDGYTF
NA	NA	TRBJ2-3	TRBV15	TGTGCCACCGAAAAAGGGGGAATGGGCACAGATACGCAGTATTTT	CATEKGGMGTDTQYF
NA	NA	TRBJ1-5	TRBV7-2	TGTGCCAGCAGCTTAGTAGAGGGGGGGAATCAGCCCCAGCATTTT	CASSLVEGGNQPQHF
NA	TRBD1	TRBJ1-5	TRBV19	TGTGCCACCTCAGGGGGGCCCAATCAGCCCCAGCATTTT	CATSGGPNQPQHF
NA	TRBD1	TRBJ1-2	TRBV6-6	TGTGCCAGCAGTTCCGGGACAGACGAACACTATGGCTACACCTTC	CASSSGTDEHYGYTF
NA	NA	TRBJ2-5	TRBV19	TGTGCCAGTAGTATAGCTGCGGCCCCTCAAGAGACCCAGTACTTC	CASSIAAAPQETQYF
few	NA	TRBJ1-2	TRBV7-9	TGTGCCAGCAGCTTAGATTATGGCGACTCGACCTTC	CASSLDYGDSTF
NA	NA	TRBJ2-7	TRBV7-8	TGTGCCAGCAGCCAGTCCAGTGCCCCTTACGAGCAGTACTTC	CASSQSSAPYEQYF
once	TRBD2	TRBJ2-1	TRBV5-4	TGTGCCAGCAGCGAGGGGACTAGCGGGAGGTCGGATGAGCAGTTCTTC	CASSEGTSGRSDEQFF
once	NA	TRBJ2-7	TRBV15	TGTGCCACCAGCCGCCTAGATGGCGGCACCTACGAGCAGTACTTC	CATSRLDGGTYEQYF
NA	TRBD2	TRBJ2-1	TRBV28	TGTGCCAGCAGTCCGAGCGGGAGTTTCGGAAATGAGCAGTTCTTC	CASSPSGSFGNEQFF
many	NA	TRBJ1-4	TRBV25-1	TGTGCCAGCAGTGACGGGTTAGTGCGACTCAATGAAAAACTGTTTTTT	CASSDGLVRLNEKLFF
NA	NA	TRBJ2-3	TRBV28	TGTGCCAGCAGTTTTGAGATTAGCGGCACAGATACGCAGTATTTT	CASSFEISGTDTQYF
NA	NA	TRBJ1-4	TRBV27	TGTGCCAGCAGTTTATCAACCAGGGCAGTACCTAATGAAAAACTGTTTTTT	CASSLSTRAVPNEKLFF
NA	TRBD1	TRBJ2-1	TRBV7-9	TGTGCCAGCAGCTTAGGCTTACAGGGGAGATACAATGAGCAGTTCTTC	CASSLGLQGRYNEQFF